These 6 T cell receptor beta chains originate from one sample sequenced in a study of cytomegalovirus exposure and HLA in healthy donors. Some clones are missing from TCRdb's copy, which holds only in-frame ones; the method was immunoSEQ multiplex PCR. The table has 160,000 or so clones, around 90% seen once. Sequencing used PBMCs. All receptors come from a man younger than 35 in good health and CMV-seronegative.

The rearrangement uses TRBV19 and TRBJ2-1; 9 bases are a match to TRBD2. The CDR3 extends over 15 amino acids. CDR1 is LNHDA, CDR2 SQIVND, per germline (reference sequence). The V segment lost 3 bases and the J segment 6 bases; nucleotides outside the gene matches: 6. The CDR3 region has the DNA TGTGCCAGTAGTATCCCAGCGGGAGGCCTCAATGAGCAGTTCTTC. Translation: CASSIPAGGLNEQFF.

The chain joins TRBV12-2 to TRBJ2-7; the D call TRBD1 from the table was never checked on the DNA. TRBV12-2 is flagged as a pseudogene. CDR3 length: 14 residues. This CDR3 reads CASRLLQGAYEQYV. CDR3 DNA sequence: TGTGCAAGTCGCTTACTACAGGGGGCCTACGAGCAGTACGTC.

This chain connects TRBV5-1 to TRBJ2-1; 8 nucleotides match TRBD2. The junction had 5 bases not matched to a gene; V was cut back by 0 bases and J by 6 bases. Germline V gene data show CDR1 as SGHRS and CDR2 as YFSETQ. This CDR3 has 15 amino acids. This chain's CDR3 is CASSLVAGGGNEQFF. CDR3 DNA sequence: TGCGCCAGCAGCTTGGTGGCGGGGGGAGGCAATGAGCAGTTCTTC.

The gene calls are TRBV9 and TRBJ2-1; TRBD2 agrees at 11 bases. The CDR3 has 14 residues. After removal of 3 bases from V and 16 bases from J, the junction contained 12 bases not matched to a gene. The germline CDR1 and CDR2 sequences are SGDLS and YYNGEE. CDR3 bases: TGTGCCAGCAGCGGCGGACGCCTAGCGGGGGGACTCTTCTTC. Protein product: CASSGGRLAGGLFF.

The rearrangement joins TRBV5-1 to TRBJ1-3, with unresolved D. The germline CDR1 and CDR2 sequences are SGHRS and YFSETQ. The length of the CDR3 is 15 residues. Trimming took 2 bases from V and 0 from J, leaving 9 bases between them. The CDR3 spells CASSFLGSSGNTIYF. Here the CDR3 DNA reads TGCGCCAGCAGCTTCTTAGGGAGCTCTGGAAACACCATATATTTT.

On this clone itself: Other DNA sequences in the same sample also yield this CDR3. The CDR3 region has the DNA TGTGCCAGCTCACCAGACAGAACTAATGAAAAACTGTTTTTT. Translated: CASSPDRTNEKLFF. V and J are TRBV18 and TRBJ1-4; possibly TRBD1 for D (5 bases). The CDR3 covers 14 residues. V was shortened by 2 bases and J by 1 base, with 5 bases between the two germline ends. CDR1 is KGHSH, CDR2 LQKENI, per germline.